This T cell receptor beta chain was sequenced for a study of cytomegalovirus exposure and HLA in healthy donors. The CDR3 is made up of 14 amino acids. The V and J ends lost 6 bases and 7 bases respectively, with 16 bases between them. Germline V gene data show CDR1 as SGHNT and CDR2 as YENEEA. Primers included in the PCR were 60 Vbeta and 13 Jbeta primers. Using immunoSEQ multiplex PCR, the repertoire was profiled, and TCRdb retains in-frame clones only, with some absent. Of around 200,000 clones detected, under 80% appear once; the ten largest clones hold 2.5% to 3%. The chain employs TRBV11-3 and TRBJ2-1, with D maybe TRBD1 (5 bases). Sequencing was done on a sample of PBMCs. The clonotype was recovered from a man aged 35 to 55 in good health and CMV-seronegative. CDR3 amino acids: CASSQGPSKNEQFF. The CDR3 nucleotides read TGTGCCAGCAGTCAGGGTCCTTCGAAAAATGAGCAGTTCTTC.